This TCR beta chain was captured by sequencing in a study of T cells after yellow fever vaccination. V lost 1 base, J lost 6 bases, and 13 bases lay in between. From germline, CDR1 is DFQATT and CDR2 SNEGSKA (reference sequence). This CDR3 has 14 residues. Study results and caveats: Contamination of FACS-sorted repertoires by abundant clonotypes from the bulk population could occur. Weaker, the secondary response had a peak occurring faster, on day 5 versus 15.

UMIs and a universal primer site were added when TCR cDNA was made by 5'RACE template switching. One entry per CDR3 protein, called by TCRdb with MiXCR from the 5' RACE reads. The sample includes under 50,000 distinct CDR3 sequences, 5.5% to 7.5% of them seen just once. The sample holds many counts of this clonotype. The clonotype comes from a young man who received the YFV17D yellow fever vaccine. V is TRBV20-1 and J is TRBJ2-1; D is perhaps TRBD1 (5 bases). The sequences come from PBMCs, either bulk or a sorted T-cell subset (CD4+, CD8+, memory, or dextramer-sorted; not recorded which), collected 45 days after the yellow fever booster vaccination. The CDR3 DNA reads as TGCAGTGCTAGAGTAGGACCCCAGGGCAATGAGCAGTTCTTC. This gives the protein CSARVGPQGNEQFF.